A single sample gave rise to the 26 T cell receptor beta chains below, sequenced in a study of blood T cell repertoires in COVID-19. Only in-frame clones appear in the TCRdb table, and some are missing; sequencing was by immunoSEQ multiplex PCR. The table shows 90,000 to 150,000 clones, with roughly 80% occurring only once. The sequencing input was peripheral blood. The receptor set was obtained from a human donor in a cohort sampled during active COVID-19.

The rearrangement joins TRBV9 to TRBJ2-7; 7 positions agree with TRBD1. This CDR3 region has 15 residues. The J segment lost 3 bases and the V segment lost 3 bases, leaving 9 bases of the junction unmatched. Germline CDR1 and CDR2: SGDLS and YYNGEE. CDR3 bases: TGTGCCAGCAGCGCCGGGGCCGGGACAGTCTACGAGCAGTACTTC. Its translation is CASSAGAGTVYEQYF.

The V gene is TRBV6-6, the J gene TRBJ1-1, with D perhaps TRBD1 (5 bases). The CDR3 sequence is 15 residues long. Germline V CDR1 and CDR2: MNHNY, SVGAGI (reference sequence). V was cut by 2 bases and J by 6 bases, with 16 bases left in between. CDR3 region: CASSYRGSGVAEAFF. CDR3 coding DNA: TGTGCCAGCAGTTACCGGGGGTCGGGAGTTGCTGAAGCTTTCTTT.

The chain has TRBV7-2 and TRBJ2-4, with 9 bases fitting TRBD2. The germline V gene encodes CDR1 SGHTA and CDR2 FQGNSA. The CDR3 sequence is 16 residues long. V shed 4 bases, J shed 0 bases, and the junction held 4 bases outside the gene matches. The CDR3 is CASSSGTSLAKNIQYF. CDR3 in DNA: TGTGCCAGCAGCTCAGGGACTAGCCTAGCCAAAAACATTCAGTACTTC.

The rearrangement links TRBV11-2 to TRBJ2-3, with 7 bases identical to TRBD1. V lost 0 bases and J lost 5; bases outside the gene matches: 2. This CDR3 has 14 amino acids. Germline V gives CDR1 SGHAT, CDR2 FQNNGV. In DNA form, the CDR3 reads TGTGCCAGCAGCTTAGAACAGGGGTTAGATACGCAGTATTTT. This sequence encodes CASSLEQGLDTQYF. Supplemented by reference TRBV11-2 and TRBJ2-3, the full variable domain reads EAGVAQSPRYKIIEKRQSVAFWCNPISGHATLYWYQQILGQGPKLLIQFQNNGVVDDSQLPKDRFSAERLKGVDSTLKIQPAKLEDSAVYLCASSLEQGLDTQYFGPGTRLTVL.

The chain combines TRBV7-9 with TRBJ2-7, with TRBD1 matching over 7 bases. This CDR3 is built from 14 residues. The trim removed 4 bases at V and 7 bases at J, leaving 10 bases unmatched. Per germline, CDR1 SEHNR and CDR2 FQNEAQ (reference sequence). The CDR3 DNA reads as TGTGCCAGCAGCTCCGGATTACAGGGGCGGGAGCAGTACTTC. Translated, it gives CASSSGLQGREQYF.

This chain connects TRBV5-1 to TRBJ1-3; 8 nucleotides match TRBD1. The CDR3 is 17 residues long. V lost 0 bases and J lost 1; bases outside the gene matches: 6. Germline-derived CDR1 and CDR2 are SGHRS and YFSETQ. For the CDR3, the DNA is TGCGCCAGCAGCTTGGGTCAGGGGGCAAATTCTGGAAACACCATATATTTT. Translation gives CASSLGQGANSGNTIYF. Using reference TRBV5-1 and TRBJ1-3 for the parts outside the CDR3, the full variable domain is KAGVTQTPRYLIKTRGQQVTLSCSPISGHRSVSWYQQTPGQGLQFLFEYFSETQRNKGNFPGRFSGRQFSNSRSEMNVSTLELGDSALYLCASSLGQGANSGNTIYFGEGSWLTVV.

In the case of this clone: The same CDR3 arises from other DNA sequences in this sample as well. The chain is built from TRBV9 and TRBJ2-7; D is possibly TRBD2 (5 bases). Germline-derived CDR1 and CDR2 are SGDLS and YYNGEE. The CDR3 spans 14 residues. The ends were cut back, 0 bases at V and 0 bases at J, with 7 bases in the middle. CDR3 coding DNA: TGTGCCAGCAGCGTAGCGGGAACCTCCTACGAGCAGTACTTC. It encodes CASSVAGTSYEQYF. Supplemented by reference TRBV9 and TRBJ2-7, the full variable domain reads DSGVTQTPKHLITATGQRVTLRCSPRSGDLSVYWYQQSLDQGLQFLIQYYNGEERAKGNILERFSAQQFPDLHSELNLSSLELGDSALYFCASSVAGTSYEQYFGPGTRLTVT.

The CDR3 nucleotides read TGTGCCAGCCTAGTGAGCGGGGGGGCAGATACGCAGTATTTT. It is translated as CASLVSGGADTQYF. V is TRBV7-2 and J is TRBJ2-3; 10 positions agree with TRBD2. The germline gives CDR1 SGHTA, CDR2 FQGNSA. CDR3 length equals 14 residues. V was clipped by 8 bases and J by 4 bases; unmatched bases: 6.

The chain uses TRBV5-4 and TRBJ2-7; weak D call: TRBD1 (5 bases). V lost 0 bases and J lost 5, with 15 bases in between. Looked up from germline, CDR1 is SGHNT and CDR2 is YYREEE (reference sequence). This CDR3 region has 15 residues. The CDR3 DNA sequence: TGTGCCAGCAGCTTGGGTCCAGGCGGACAAAACGAGCAGTACTTC. Its translation is CASSLGPGGQNEQYF. Filled out from reference TRBV5-4 and TRBJ2-7, the complete variable domain reads ETGVTQSPTHLIKTRGQQVTLRCSSQSGHNTVSWYQQALGQGPQFIFQYYREEENGRGNFPPRFSGLQFPNYSSELNVNALELDDSALYLCASSLGPGGQNEQYFGPGTRLTVT.

The rearrangement joins TRBV5-6 to TRBJ1-1, with TRBD1 matching over 10 bases. Per germline, CDR1 SGHDT and CDR2 YYEEEE. The trim removed 1 base at V and 6 bases at J, leaving 6 bases unmatched. The length of the CDR3 is 15 residues. The CDR3 DNA sequence: TGTGCCAGCAGCTTGAGGACAGGGGGAAGGTCTGAAGCTTTCTTT. Translating gives CASSLRTGGRSEAFF.

This chain uses TRBV30 with TRBJ2-7, with D perhaps TRBD2 (6 bases). V lost 6 bases, J lost 6 bases, and 21 bases lay in between. Germline V CDR1 and CDR2: GTSNPN, SVGIG (reference sequence). This CDR3 contains 14 residues. The chain's CDR3 is CACKPGTTAGEQYF. The CDR3 DNA reads TGTGCCTGTAAACCCGGGACCACAGCGGGCGAGCAGTACTTC.

CDR3 sequence (DNA): TGTGCCAGCAGTGATACCTACGAGCAGTACTTC. Protein sequence: CASSDTYEQYF. The chain has TRBV6-1 and TRBJ2-7; unclear D gene. V gave up 3 bases and J gave up 2 bases, with 2 bases separating them. The CDR3 sequence is 11 residues long. Per germline, CDR1 MNHNS and CDR2 SASEGT.

This clone is a singleton in its sample. The chain combines TRBV28 with TRBJ2-7; TRBD2 might be the D (6 bases). The CDR3 extends over 15 amino acids. Trimming took 3 bases from V and 2 from J, leaving 14 bases between them. Germline CDR1 and CDR2: MDHEN and SYDVKM. CDR3 sequence (DNA): TGTGCCAGCAGTTTGGTCCGACTAGGCACCTACGAGCAGTACTTC. Protein sequence: CASSLVRLGTYEQYF.

This chain uses TRBV27 with TRBJ1-5, with a possible D match to TRBD1 (6 bases). CDR1 and CDR2 from the germline V gene are MNHEY and SMNVEV (reference sequence). The CDR3 extends over 15 amino acids. Trimming took off 5 bases at V and 4 bases at J, with 15 bases between the two ends. This chain's CDR3 is CASSPTGTLNQPQHF. The CDR3 nucleotides are TGTGCCAGCAGTCCGACAGGCACCCTAAATCAGCCCCAGCATTTT.

This chain joins TRBV29-1 and TRBJ2-7; 7 positions agree with TRBD2. The germline V gene has CDR1 SQVTM and CDR2 ANQGSEA. The CDR3 has 16 amino acids. V trimming: 2 bases; J trimming: 2 bases; junction bases outside the gene matches: 12. The CDR3 spells CSVELGGPQSPYEQYF. CDR3 nucleotides: TGCAGCGTTGAATTGGGAGGGCCCCAATCCCCCTACGAGCAGTACTTC.

The J gene is TRBJ2-7, the V gene TRBV24-1; TRBD1 matches at 8 bases. The germline V gene encodes CDR1 KGHDR and CDR2 SFDVKD. The CDR3 is made up of 14 amino acids. V was clipped by 3 bases and J by 5 bases; unmatched bases: 5. CDR3 in amino acids: CATSDGQGVDEQYF. The CDR3 coding sequence is TGTGCCACCAGTGATGGACAGGGCGTAGACGAGCAGTACTTC.

The rearrangement joins TRBV4-2 to TRBJ2-6; 7 bases line up with TRBD1. The V gene end was trimmed by 1 base and the J gene end by 0 bases; junction bases not matched to a gene: 15. Germline V gives CDR1 LGHNA, CDR2 YNFKEQ. This CDR3 contains 21 residues. DNA for the CDR3: TGTGCCAGCAGCCAAGTTCTCCGGACAGGCCACCTCCTCTCTGGGGCCAACGTCCTGACTTTC. Amino acid sequence: CASSQVLRTGHLLSGANVLTF.

The sample holds a few counts of this clone. The genes are TRBV6-5 and TRBJ1-6, with D perhaps TRBD1 (6 bases). V was cut by 0 bases and J by 9 bases, with 12 bases left in between. CDR3 size: 15 residues. Germline V gene lookup returns CDR1 MNHEY and CDR2 SVGAGI. The CDR3 loop reads CASSYSAGESSPLHF. The CDR3 DNA follows: TGTGCCAGCAGTTACTCCGCAGGGGAGAGTTCACCCCTCCACTTT.

Of note for this clone: Other DNA sequences of this sample code for an identical CDR3. V and J are TRBV6-5 and TRBJ1-5, with 10 bases matching TRBD1. Germline assignment: CDR1 MNHEY and CDR2 SVGAGI. With 6 bases clipped from V and 1 base from J, the junction kept 3 bases outside the gene matches. There are 15 residues in the CDR3. This CDR3 reads CASSRDRGSNQPQHF. The CDR3 coding sequence is TGTGCCAGCAGCCGGGACAGGGGAAGCAATCAGCCCCAGCATTTT.

The sample holds one count of this clone. The rearrangement links TRBV5-1 to TRBJ1-1; 8 positions agree with TRBD1. This CDR3 contains 16 residues. The germline V gene has CDR1 SGHRS and CDR2 YFSETQ. V shed 0 bases, J shed 0 bases, and the junction held 4 bases outside the gene matches. The chain's CDR3 is CASSLAPGQVNTEAFF. The CDR3 bases are TGCGCCAGCAGCTTGGCGCCGGGACAGGTGAACACTGAAGCTTTCTTT.

V and J are TRBV6-4 and TRBJ1-6; 7 bases fit TRBD1. V dropped 2 bases and J dropped 5; count of bases not matched to a gene: 3. Per the germline V gene, CDR1 is MRHNA and CDR2 is SNTAGT. The CDR3 consists of 15 residues. CDR3 sequence reads: CASSDTGTDNSPLHF. The DNA of the CDR3 is TGTGCCAGCAGTGACACCGGGACAGATAATTCACCCCTCCACTTT.

This sequence joins TRBV6-5 and TRBJ1-2; D uncertain. V was pared by 4 bases and J by 2 bases, with 5 bases between. The CDR3 runs 12 residues. Germline V CDR1 and CDR2: MNHEY, SVGAGI. The CDR3 sequence: CASSSLNYGYTF. CDR3 nucleotides: TGTGCCAGCAGTTCCCTAAACTATGGCTACACCTTC.

This clone was picked up a small number of times. The rearrangement joins TRBV27 to TRBJ2-7; 8 bases match TRBD1. The ends lost 6 bases at V and 0 bases at J; junction bases unmatched: 4. The germline V gene encodes CDR1 MNHEY and CDR2 SMNVEV (reference sequence). The CDR3 totals 14 residues. CDR3 amino acids: CASRPGQDSYEQYF. CDR3 bases: TGTGCCAGCAGGCCGGGACAGGACTCCTACGAGCAGTACTTC.

The chain carries TRBV7-2 and TRBJ2-7, with a weak D call TRBD1 (5 bases). There are 15 residues in the CDR3. Germline V CDR1 and CDR2: SGHTA, FQGNSA. V was clipped by 2 bases and J by 4 bases, with 15 bases between them. In DNA, the CDR3 is TGTGCCAGCAGCTTACGAGACAGCGTAGTTTACGAGCAGTACTTC. This sequence encodes CASSLRDSVVYEQYF.

The rearrangement joins TRBV5-1 to TRBJ2-3, with 11 bases fitting TRBD2. There are 14 residues in the CDR3. Germline V gene data show CDR1 as SGHRS and CDR2 as YFSETQ. V shed 10 bases and J 2 bases; nucleotides not matched to a gene: 6. For the CDR3, the DNA is TGCGCCGGGCGTAGCGGGGGGGTCACAGATACGCAGTATTTT. Translation gives CAGRSGGVTDTQYF.

A few counts support this clone. The chain uses TRBV24-1 and TRBJ2-1, with D maybe TRBD2 (5 bases). This CDR3 comprises 12 residues. Germline V CDR1 and CDR2: KGHDR, SFDVKD. The V end lost 9 bases, the J end lost 10 bases, and 15 bases lay between the germline ends. The CDR3 coding sequence is TGTGCCACCTCCCGGGGATCGGGCGAGCAGTTCTTC. It encodes CATSRGSGEQFF.